This T cell receptor beta chain was recorded in a study of a mutant IDH1 vaccine in newly diagnosed glioma (dated by TCRdb to about 2021). Study-wide context: Vaccination was initiated 4-6 weeks after radiotherapy alone, or concurrently with temozolomide cycles in the chemotherapy-containing groups. Of the approximately 29 treated patients, about 62% were male and around 40% were female, and a mean age of approximately 40 years was recorded. Prior to enrollment, patients had been given standard therapy consisting of radiotherapy alone, temozolomide alone, or radiochemotherapy with temozolomide, with the combination given to most patients. Visit V12 was the week-35 safety follow-up and visit V13 was the week-47 end of study. Peripheral blood was collected at six visits: V03 (baseline), V05, V07, V10, V12 and V13. Longitudinal TCRB deep sequencing was performed for 20 to 25 treated patients wherever samples were available for exploratory analyses.

The germline V gene (reference sequence) gives CDR1 as GTSNPN and CDR2 as SVGIG. The CDR3 sequence holds 12 residues, the cysteine and phenylalanine included. The only DNA kept is the CDR3, 36 bases in frame from the first base. V and J lose 0 bases and 5 bases, and a span of 7 bases separates them. Points on this clone: This clone's antigen is unknown. No quality values exist for individual bases; no much larger clone is one base distant.

In light of the paper, this sample's time point label describes: week 47, end of study. Every vaccine dose consisted of 300 ug of a 20-mer mutant IDH1 peptide in Montanide, administered subcutaneously together with topical imiquimod. Patients received eight vaccinations in weeks 1, 3, 5, 7, 11, 15, 19 and 23, corresponding to visits V03 through V10. All donors had newly diagnosed IDH1-mutant astrocytomas of WHO grade 3 or 4 that showed loss of nuclear ATRX. The samples were drawn from NOA16, a multicentre, single-arm, open-label phase I trial in Germany that tested a mutant IDH1 peptide vaccine in humans for the first time. Genomic DNA for TCRB sequencing was extracted from EDTA blood using the DNeasy Blood and Tissue Kit. Libraries were made using the immunoSEQ multiplex PCR assay. Rearranged TCR beta chain sequences were amplified with the hsTCRB Kit following the manufacturer's protocol. Sequencing of TCRB libraries was carried out on an Illumina MiSeq. The authors' analysis ran thus. The proprietary platform of the kit vendor was used for demultiplexing, trimming and gene mapping. What TCRdb holds here is the immuneACCESS table cut down to in-frame rearrangements. Part of the clones is not present; checked against another copy, under half of the missing clones reflect an unresolved V gene, and the others are unexplained. That table furnishes V, J and clone size, whereas the DNA furnished D and trimming. Across this sample there are roughly 86,000 clones, with about nine tenths seen only once. Together, the top ten hold roughly 0.74% of the sample.

What the study reported, not specific to this receptor: No apparent relationship was observed between pseudoprogression and alterations in the top peripheral T cell clonotypes detected by TCRB sequencing. Across multiple MHC alleles, vaccine-induced immune responses were seen in approximately 93% of patients. Availability determined which PBMC samples were chosen for TCRB deep sequencing. According to the authors, sample limitations meant that analyses of patient blood samples could not be reproduced.

Source: PBMCs, taken from a glioma patient whose treatment included an IDH1 peptide vaccine. The clonotype comes from a woman aged 45-65 years with glioma. The rearranged segments are TRBV30 and TRBJ2-5, with no confident D gene call. The CDR3 region has the sequence CAWSVSRETQYF. The nucleotide sequence is given as TGTGCCTGGAGTGTCAGCAGGGAGACCCAGTACTTC.